These T cell receptor beta chains were read from a single sample in a study of CD8 T cells in Susac syndrome. A single record per CDR3 protein comes from TCRdb applying MiXCR to the immunoSEQ multiplex PCR reads. The data show about 82,000 distinct CDR3 sequences, around 96% seen once. Sequencing was done on a sample of CD8+ T cells from PBMCs. These receptors all come from a human donor with Susac syndrome. Both conserved end residues are part of each CDR3. The D gene is left open where the match is weak. The listing skips clone size in some rows; elsewhere it reads once, few, many or a size class.

j_call clone_size v_call d_call cdr3_nt cdr3_aa
TRBJ2-1 . TRBV6-5 . TGTGCCAGCAGTTACGGGGGCAATGAGCAGTTCTTC CASSYGGNEQFF
TRBJ2-1 . TRBV30 . TGTGCAGGGACGGGCAACAATGAGCAGTTCTTC CAGTGNNEQFF
TRBJ1-2 once TRBV5-6 TRBD1 TGTGCCAGCAGCTCCCCCGGACAGGGTGGCTACACCTTC CASSSPGQGGYTF
TRBJ2-3 . TRBV19 . TGTGCCAGTAGTATTGTGGATACGCAGTATTTT CASSIVDTQYF
TRBJ2-5 . TRBV7-9 . TGTGCCAGCAGCTCACCAGACCGGGGAGAGACCCAGTACTTC CASSSPDRGETQYF
TRBJ2-7 . TRBV20-1 . TGCAGTGCTAGAGTAAAGGGGTCGTACGAGCAGTACTTC CSARVKGSYEQYF
TRBJ1-2 . TRBV20-1 . TGCAGTGCTAGACCTGTGACGGGAGCTAACTATGGCTACACCTTC CSARPVTGANYGYTF
TRBJ2-7 . TRBV20-1 . TGCAGTGCTAGAGATCCTACTATTTCCTACGAGCAGTACTTC CSARDPTISYEQYF
TRBJ2-3 . TRBV30 . TGTGCCTGGAGTGGGCAGGGGTTCGGCGCAGATACGCAGTATTTT CAWSGQGFGADTQYF
TRBJ1-2 . TRBV13 TRBD1 TGTGCCAGCAGCCCTGACAGGGTACGGGGGTATGGCTACACCTTC CASSPDRVRGYGYTF
TRBJ1-4 . TRBV13 TRBD1 TGTGCCAGCAGCGCTTGGACAGGGAGCGAAAAACTGTTTTTT CASSAWTGSEKLFF
TRBJ2-7 . TRBV2 . TGTGCCAGCAGTGAAGGGGTTAGTGGATACGAGCAGTACTTC CASSEGVSGYEQYF
TRBJ1-5 . TRBV7-2 . TGTGCCAGCAGCTTGCTCCGCACAGCGGATCAGCCCCAGCATTTT CASSLLRTADQPQHF
TRBJ2-3 . TRBV20-1 TRBD1 TGCAGTGCTAGAGACCAGGGACAGGGGAGCACAGATACGCAGTATTTT CSARDQGQGSTDTQYF
TRBJ2-7 . TRBV7-2 TRBD1 TGTGCCAGCAGCCAATCGACAGGGGGCTACGAGCAGTACTTC CASSQSTGGYEQYF
TRBJ1-1 once TRBV6-6 . TGTGCCAGCAGTTACCCGGACAGCAACACTGAAGCTTTCTTT CASSYPDSNTEAFF
TRBJ1-4 . TRBV30 . TGTGCCTGGAGAATACAGGGCTTGGCGGATGAAAAACTGTTTTTT CAWRIQGLADEKLFF
TRBJ2-7 . TRBV15 . TGTGCCACCAGCGCTAGAGGTACGGCGGACCACGAGCAGTACTTC CATSARGTADHEQYF
TRBJ1-2 . TRBV29-1 . TGCAGCGACCTCAACGGAAGCTATGGCTACACCTTC CSDLNGSYGYTF
TRBJ2-5 . TRBV30 . TGTGCCTGCACCTCCCTGGGGGGTACGGAGACCCAGTACTTC CACTSLGGTETQYF
TRBJ2-1 . TRBV9 TRBD2 TGTGCCAGCAGCGTAGGGGTAGCGGGAGACCTGGACAATGAGCAGTTCTTC CASSVGVAGDLDNEQFF
TRBJ1-2 few TRBV4-3 . TGCGCCAGCAGCCAATCTCTTTCCAGAGGGGGCTACACCTTC CASSQSLSRGGYTF
TRBJ2-7 . TRBV2 . TGTGCCAGCAGTTCCCGGATACCGACCTACGAGCAGTACTTC CASSSRIPTYEQYF
TRBJ2-2 . TRBV12-3/TRBV12-4 . TGTGCCAGCAGTTTGAGGACGAACACCGGGGAGCTGTTTTTT CASSLRTNTGELFF
TRBJ2-7 . TRBV12-5 . TGTGCTAGTGTTCCCCCCAGCACACTTAACTACGAGCAGTACTTC CASVPPSTLNYEQYF
TRBJ2-5 . TRBV6-5 . TGTGCCAGCATCGGACCGGGGGTGATCGCGGAGACCCAGTACTTC CASIGPGVIAETQYF
TRBJ1-3 . TRBV9 . TGTGCCAGCAGCGTAGCGGCAGACTCTGGAAACACCATATATTTT CASSVAADSGNTIYF
TRBJ1-1 . TRBV5-1 . TGCGCCAGCAGGGAGGAGGGACGGCCGAACACTGAAGCTTTCTTT CASREEGRPNTEAFF
TRBJ2-6 . TRBV3-1 . TGTGCCAGCAGCCAAGATGCTGGGGCCAACGTCCTGACTTTC CASSQDAGANVLTF
TRBJ2-1 . TRBV4-1 TRBD2 TGCGCCAGCAGCCAAGAAGGTGCGGGGGGCAATGAGCAGTTCTTC CASSQEGAGGNEQFF
TRBJ2-1 once TRBV19 TRBD2 TGTGCCAGTAGTGCGACCAAGCGGGGGGGCAACAATGAGCAGTTCTTC CASSATKRGGNNEQFF
TRBJ2-7 . TRBV3-1 . TGTGCCAGCAGCCATACCAGGGAGGAGTGGTACGAGCAGTACTTC CASSHTREEWYEQYF
TRBJ1-2 . TRBV4-1 . TGCGCCAGCAACCCTTCAGTGGAGGCTAACTATGGCTACACCTTC CASNPSVEANYGYTF
TRBJ1-5 . TRBV12-3/TRBV12-4 . TGTGCCAGCACCGGTGGTAGCAATCAGCCCCAGCATTTT CASTGGSNQPQHF
TRBJ2-7 . TRBV6-5 . TGTGCCAGCAGTCCCACCGAGGACGAGCAGTACTTC CASSPTEDEQYF
TRBJ1-1 . TRBV15 . TGTGCCACCAGCAGAGATCGGGCAGACTATGAAGCTTTCTTT CATSRDRADYEAFF
TRBJ2-1 . TRBV12-3/TRBV12-4 . TGTGCCAGCACCCTGGACAGGGAGGGCTTGGAGCAGTTCTTC CASTLDREGLEQFF
TRBJ1-4 . TRBV19 . TGTGCCAGTAGTTCGCAGGTTAATGAAAAACTGTTTTTT CASSSQVNEKLFF
TRBJ1-6 . TRBV5-6 . TGTGCCAGCACCCTCGGGGACGGGGGCGCGGCACCCCTCCACTTT CASTLGDGGAAPLHF
TRBJ2-5 . TRBV20-1 TRBD1 TGCAGTGCCCGGACAGGGGCAGAGACCCAGTACTTC CSARTGAETQYF
TRBJ2-5 . TRBV9 . TGTGCCAGCAGCCGGGACGGCGCCGTGGAGACCCAGTACTTC CASSRDGAVETQYF
TRBJ1-3 . TRBV30 . TGTGCCTGGGCGACAGTCTTCTCTGGAAACACCATATATTTT CAWATVFSGNTIYF
TRBJ1-1 . TRBV5-1 . TGCGCCAGCAGCTTGGTGTTTCGGGGGGCTAATGCTTTCTTT CASSLVFRGANAFF
TRBJ2-7 . TRBV15 . TGTGCCACCAGCAAAGACCTTTCCTACGAGCAGTACTTC CATSKDLSYEQYF
TRBJ1-6 . TRBV5-6 . TGTGCCAGCAGAACGAGGGACGGGTATAATTCACCCCTCCACTTT CASRTRDGYNSPLHF
TRBJ2-1 . TRBV15 TRBD2 TGTGCCACCAGCAGAGCCGGGAGGGGCCCTACAAATGAGCAGTTCTTC CATSRAGRGPTNEQFF
TRBJ2-1 . TRBV3-1 . TGTGCCAGCAGCCACGCGGAAACGGTCTACAATGAGCAGTTCTTC CASSHAETVYNEQFF
TRBJ1-3 . TRBV13 . TGTGCCAGCAGCCACAGACTCTCTGGAAACACCATATATTTT CASSHRLSGNTIYF
TRBJ2-1 . TRBV20-1 TRBD2 TGCAGTGCTAGAGATCCAGCGGGACCTGAGCAGTTCTTC CSARDPAGPEQFF
TRBJ2-5 . TRBV20-1 TRBD1 TGCAGTGCCCCAAGGGACAGGGCTGAGACCCAGTACTTC CSAPRDRAETQYF
TRBJ2-1 . TRBV6-2/TRBV6-3 . TGTGCCAGCAGTTACTCGGACCGGGGGGCCTCCTACAATGAGCAGTTCTTC CASSYSDRGASYNEQFF
TRBJ2-2 once TRBV19 . TGTGCCAGTAGTATGATGGCCAGGGGCACCGGGGAGCTGTTTTTT CASSMMARGTGELFF